This T cell receptor beta chain emerged from a study of blood T cell repertoires in COVID-19. Study context: COVID-19 samples, acute and convalescent, were from the United States, Italy and Spain. In each case, the material was cDNA or gDNA derived from T cells, B-cell-depleted T cells, or PBMCs.

Source study methods: Cell counts per sample came from amplifying reference gene primers. Libraries were prepared by immunoSEQ multiplex PCR; TCRdb keeps only in-frame clonotypes and omits some of them. That table gives V, J and clone size, and the DNA gave D and trimming. Altogether 35,000 to 45,000 clones are present, around nine tenths being singletons, with the ten largest covering roughly 6%. This receptor was taken from a human donor in a cohort sampled during active COVID-19. The sequencing sample was made of peripheral blood.

The CDR3 nucleotides read TGTGCCAGCGGGATGACAGGGCCCTACGAGCAGTACTTC. It is translated as CASGMTGPYEQYF. This rearrangement joins TRBV5-4 to TRBJ2-7; TRBD1 agrees at 7 bases. V was clipped by 7 bases and J by 2 bases; unmatched bases: 6. This CDR3 spans 13 amino acids. Germline lookup yields CDR1 SGHNT and CDR2 YYREEE (reference sequence).